This TCR beta chain was identified during a study of regulatory T cells in long-lasting Graves disease. Arm-PCR of CDR3 regions and iRepertoire HTBI primers were used to build TCR beta libraries. MiXCR, applied by TCRdb to the multiplex PCR reads, yields one record per CDR3 protein. Here the sample spans about 210,000 distinct CDR3 sequences, approximately 18% being singletons. Time point noted: newly diagnosed GD, antithyroid drugs for less than 3 months. Extracted RNA from PBMCs served as the source of the TCR library. The germline V gene has CDR1 SGHDN and CDR2 FVKESK. The CDR3 is made up of 17 amino acids. V was cut by 4 bases and J by 1 base, with 17 bases left in between. This clonotype was recorded many times. This sample was shared with a second study, whose subject was T cells in Graves' hyperthyroidism and ophthalmopathy.

The chain links TRBV14 to TRBJ2-1, with D possibly being TRBD1 (6 bases). The sample was peripheral blood mononuclear cells (PBMCs), taken at new diagnosis, from a patient treated with antithyroid drugs. This TCR was sampled from a woman aged 25 to 39 with Graves disease. As DNA, the CDR3 is TGTGCCAGCAGCCGTGCGGTAAGCAGGGGTTCCTACAATGAGCAGTTCTTC. Translation: CASSRAVSRGSYNEQFF.